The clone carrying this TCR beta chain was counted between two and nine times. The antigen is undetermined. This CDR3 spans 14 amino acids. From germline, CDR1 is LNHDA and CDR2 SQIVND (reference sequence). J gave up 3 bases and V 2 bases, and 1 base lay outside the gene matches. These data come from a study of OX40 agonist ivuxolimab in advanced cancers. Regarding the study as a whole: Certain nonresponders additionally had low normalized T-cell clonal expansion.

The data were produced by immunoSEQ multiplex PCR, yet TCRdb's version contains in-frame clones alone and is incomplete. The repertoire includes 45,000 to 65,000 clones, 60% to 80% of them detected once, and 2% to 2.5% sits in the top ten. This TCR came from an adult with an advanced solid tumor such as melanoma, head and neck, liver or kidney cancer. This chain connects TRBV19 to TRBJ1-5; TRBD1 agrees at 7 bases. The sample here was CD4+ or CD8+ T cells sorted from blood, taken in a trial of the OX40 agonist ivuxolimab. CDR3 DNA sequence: TGTGCCAGTAGTATAACAGGGGACAATCAGCCCCAGCATTTT. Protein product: CASSITGDNQPQHF.